This TCR beta chain was captured by sequencing in a study of OX40 agonist ivuxolimab in advanced cancers. Repertoires were generated with immunoSEQ multiplex PCR, while TCRdb's copy carries only in-frame clones and drops some. Of 95,000 to 150,000 clones detected, just under 95% appear once; the ten largest clones hold approximately 0.15%. Broader study findings: Expanded clones were, on average, more numerous in CD8+ T cells than in CD4+.

With respect to this clone: No antigen is known for it. One end of the junction does not line up with germline, which may come from a read error.

CDR3 length: 13 residues. Germline loops: CDR1 SGDLS, CDR2 YYNGEE. The chain is built from TRBV9 and TRBJ2-1; D is unresolved. The specimen was CD4+ or CD8+ T cells sorted from blood, collected in a trial of the OX40 agonist ivuxolimab. The source of this sequence is an adult with an advanced solid tumor such as melanoma, head and neck, liver or kidney cancer. The CDR3, as DNA: TGTGTCAGCAGCGTGGTCCTTTGGGATGAGCAGTTCTTC. It is translated as CVSSVVLWDEQFF.